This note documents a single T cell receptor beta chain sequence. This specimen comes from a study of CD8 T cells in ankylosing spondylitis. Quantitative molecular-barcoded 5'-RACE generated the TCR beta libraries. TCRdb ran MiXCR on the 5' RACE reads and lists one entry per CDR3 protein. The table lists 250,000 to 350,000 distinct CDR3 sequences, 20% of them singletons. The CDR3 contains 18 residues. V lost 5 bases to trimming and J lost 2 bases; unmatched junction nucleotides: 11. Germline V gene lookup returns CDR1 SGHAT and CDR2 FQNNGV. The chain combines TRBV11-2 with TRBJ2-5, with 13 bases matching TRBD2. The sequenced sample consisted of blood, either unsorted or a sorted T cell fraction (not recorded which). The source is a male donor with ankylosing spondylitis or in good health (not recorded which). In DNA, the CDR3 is TGTGCCAGCAGCCCTAGCCCCTGGACTAGCGGGGGACAAGAGACCCAGTACTTC. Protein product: CASSPSPWTSGGQETQYF.